A single sample is the source of the 6 T cell receptor beta chains below, sequenced in a study of blood T cell repertoires in COVID-19. The data were produced by immunoSEQ multiplex PCR, yet TCRdb's version contains in-frame clones alone and is incomplete. This table has roughly 250,000 clones, around nine tenths appearing once. Sequenced: PBMCs or T cells enriched from blood (not recorded which). The receptor set was obtained from a woman aged 18-35 years who had recovered from COVID-19.

The CDR3 DNA is TGTGCCAGCAGCGTAGGACAGGGGAAAAATAACTATGGCTACACCTTC. The encoded protein is CASSVGQGKNNYGYTF. The gene calls are TRBV9 and TRBJ1-2; TRBD1 aligns across 8 bases. CDR1 and CDR2 from the germline V gene are SGDLS and YYNGEE. Germline trimming cut 0 bases from V and 1 base from J; bases unmatched to any gene: 5. CDR3 length: 16 amino acids.

CDR3 sequence reads: CASSQDTGGINEQFF. The CDR3, as DNA: TGCGCCAGCAGCCAAGATACGGGGGGGATAAATGAGCAGTTCTTC. This sequence joins TRBV4-3 and TRBJ2-1; 8 bases agree with TRBD2. Trimming cost V 0 bases and J 7 bases; bases outside gene matches: 5. CDR3 length: 15 residues. Germline V CDR1 and CDR2: LGHNA, YSLEER.

The rearrangement uses TRBV7-2 and TRBJ2-1, with 9 bases that match TRBD2. CDR1 SGHTA and CDR2 FQGNSA come from the germline V gene. The length of the CDR3 is 16 residues. The trim removed 3 bases at V and 2 bases at J, leaving 5 bases unmatched. CDR3 DNA sequence: TGTGCCAGCAGCTTCTGGGGCGGGAGGGCCTACAATGAGCAGTTCTTC. It encodes CASSFWGGRAYNEQFF.

Comments on this clone: Other DNA sequences in the sample encode the same CDR3. DNA of the CDR3: TGTGCCAGCAGCCTTGGAGGGAACACTGAAGCTTTCTTT. Protein: CASSLGGNTEAFF. The chain uses TRBV11-2 and TRBJ1-1; no clear D gene. V was clipped by 5 bases and J by 1 base, with 8 bases between them. Germline lookup yields CDR1 SGHAT and CDR2 FQNNGV. The CDR3 length is 13 residues.

This sequence joins TRBV5-1 and TRBJ1-5, with 7 bases that match TRBD1. Germline CDR1 reads SGHRS; CDR2 reads YFSETQ. After removal of 1 base from V and 0 bases from J, the junction contained 1 base not matched to a gene. CDR3 length equals 15 residues. CDR3 nucleotide sequence: TGCGCCAGCAGCTTGTCAGGGGGTAGCAATCAGCCCCAGCATTTT. Translation: CASSLSGGSNQPQHF.

The rearrangement uses TRBV19 and TRBJ2-5; D is perhaps TRBD1 (6 bases). The CDR3 totals 15 residues. CDR1 and CDR2 from the germline V gene are LNHDA and SQIVND (reference sequence). V lost 3 bases to trimming and J lost 5 bases, with 16 bases between them. CDR3 loop: CASSMADSMWETQYF. The CDR3 DNA follows: TGTGCCAGTAGTATGGCGGACAGTATGTGGGAGACCCAGTACTTC.